The clone carrying this TCR beta chain was counted ten times or more. Its antigen is not identified. The data are from a study of T-cell reconstitution after alpha-beta-depleted transplantation in children. Study results and limitations: Several hundred rapidly expanded clones from non-depleted graft cells reportedly supplied alpha-beta T cells about two months post-transplant.

Unique molecular identifiers were incorporated when the TCRbeta library was constructed. TCRdb passed the PCR reads through MiXCR, listing each CDR3 protein once. This sample has under 850,000 distinct CDR3 sequences, with about 12% found just once. Germline V gene sequence: CDR1 SGHTA, CDR2 FQGTGA. CDR3 size: 12 residues. The V and J ends lost 6 bases and 4 bases respectively, with 8 bases between them. The clonotype originates from a girl aged 2 to 9 with congenital amegakaryocytic thrombocytopenia, due to receive a stem cell transplant. The chain carries TRBV7-3 and TRBJ2-3; D remains ambiguous. The source was PBMCs, collected before TCRalphabeta/CD19-depleted stem cell transplant. The CDR3 protein is CASSLDADTQYF. DNA of the CDR3: TGTGCCAGCAGTTTAGACGCAGATACGCAGTATTTT. The variable domain in full, with the rest retrieved from reference TRBV7-3 and TRBJ2-3, is GAGVSQTPSNKVTEKGKYVELRCDPISGHTALYWYRQSLGQGPEFLIYFQGTGAADDSGLPNDRFFAVRPEGSVSTLKIQRTERGDSAVYLCASSLDADTQYFGPGTRLTVL.